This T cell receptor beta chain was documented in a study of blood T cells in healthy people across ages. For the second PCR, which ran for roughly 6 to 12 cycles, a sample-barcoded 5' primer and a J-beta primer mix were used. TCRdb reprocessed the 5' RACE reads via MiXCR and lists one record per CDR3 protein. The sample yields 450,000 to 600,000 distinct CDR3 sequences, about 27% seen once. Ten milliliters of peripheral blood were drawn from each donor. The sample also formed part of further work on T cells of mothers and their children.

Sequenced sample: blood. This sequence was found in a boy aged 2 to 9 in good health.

The CDR3 reads CASSPRDSQFF. CDR3 bases: TGTGCCAGCAGTCCCAGGGACTCGCAGTTCTTC. J is TRBJ2-1 and V is TRBV12-3 or TRBV12-4, with D maybe TRBD2 (6 bases). The V end was cut by 5 bases, the J end by 12 bases, with 11 bases between. This CDR3 spans 11 amino acids.